Given below is one T cell receptor beta chain in context. Both iRepertoire HTBI primers and Arm-PCR of CDR3 regions were used to build the TCR beta libraries. TCRdb redid the calling of the multiplex PCR reads with MiXCR, one entry per CDR3 protein. The repertoire holds a few hundred thousand distinct CDR3 sequences, with approximately 25% as singletons. The data originate from a study of regulatory T cells in long-lasting Graves disease. Described time point: persistent/refractory GD, antithyroid drugs over 5 years with positive TRAb. RNA isolated from PBMCs was used to make the TCR library. Trimming left V 0 bases short and J 2 bases short, with 14 bases between. The CDR3 consists of 16 residues. Germline CDR1 and CDR2: MNHEY and SVGAGI.

This material consisted of peripheral blood mononuclear cells (PBMCs), taken when the disease was refractory, from a patient treated with antithyroid drugs. The chain employs TRBV6-5 and TRBJ2-7, with no clear D. This clonotype originated in a woman aged 40 to 50 with Graves disease. DNA for the CDR3: TGTGCCAGCAGTTACTCGATACCGGAACATACCTACGAGCAGTACTTC. The encoded protein is CASSYSIPEHTYEQYF.